Below are 30 T cell receptor beta chains sequenced from a single sample in a study of cytomegalovirus exposure and HLA in healthy donors. PCR used 60 Vbeta primers and 13 Jbeta primers. Measured with immunoSEQ multiplex PCR; TCRdb has only the in-frame clones, and not every one. Among approximately 100,000 clones, roughly 77% were seen once, and the ten largest hold 4%. The sequenced sample was PBMCs. These receptors all come from a woman aged 50 to 65 in good health and CMV-seropositive.

The sample holds a few counts of this clone. The J gene is TRBJ2-7, the V gene TRBV6-6, with TRBD1 matching 9 bases. This CDR3 is 15 amino acids long. Per germline, CDR1 MNHNY and CDR2 SVGAGI (reference sequence). Losses at the gene ends were 7 bases for V and 3 bases for J; bases not matched to a gene: 10. For the CDR3, the DNA is TGTGCCAGCATCCTAGGGTTGGGACAGGGCTACGAGCAGTACTTC. This codes for CASILGLGQGYEQYF.

V usage is TRBV5-1 and J usage is TRBJ1-5, with a tentative D call TRBD1 (5 bases). V lost 4 bases to trimming and J lost 3 bases, with 14 bases between them. CDR1 and CDR2 from the germline V gene are SGHRS and YFSETQ. The CDR3 loop spans 15 amino acids. The CDR3 protein is CASSPDGGNNQPQHF. The CDR3 DNA reads as TGCGCCAGCAGCCCCGACGGGGGTAACAATCAGCCCCAGCATTTT.

V is TRBV19 and J is TRBJ2-5; 9 bases line up with TRBD2. The CDR3 is 18 amino acids. The V gene end was trimmed by 11 bases and the J gene end by 3 bases; junction bases not matched to a gene: 22. The germline V gene encodes CDR1 LNHDA and CDR2 SQIVND (reference sequence). The CDR3 coding sequence is TGTGCCTCAAAGGGAGGCGGGAGGGCCGGGAGAAGAGAAGAGACCCAGTACTTC. Residues: CASKGGGRAGRREETQYF.

The gene calls are TRBV9 and TRBJ1-1; 8 positions agree with TRBD1. Per the germline V gene, CDR1 is SGDLS and CDR2 is YYNGEE. The CDR3 spans 18 residues. J gave up 3 bases and V 0 bases, and 13 bases lay outside the gene matches. The CDR3 spells CASSVAPGQAGGDTEAFF. The CDR3 DNA sequence: TGTGCCAGCAGCGTAGCCCCGGGACAGGCGGGGGGGGACACTGAAGCTTTCTTT.

This chain uses TRBV7-9 with TRBJ2-1, with 7 nucleotides matching TRBD2. V was pared by 1 base and J by 4 bases, with 10 bases of the junction left unmatched. Germline CDR1 is SEHNR and CDR2 is FQNEAQ (reference sequence). The CDR3 consists of 17 residues. The CDR3 DNA reads as TGTGCCAGCAGCTTAGTTTTAGCGGGTGGTCGATACAATGAGCAGTTCTTC. Encoded protein: CASSLVLAGGRYNEQFF.

J is TRBJ2-7 and V is TRBV11-1, with a possible D match to TRBD1 (6 bases). The V end was cut by 1 base, the J end by 1 base, with 11 bases between. The CDR3 extends over 15 amino acids. Germline CDR1 reads SGHAT; CDR2 reads FQDESV (reference sequence). The CDR3 bases are TGTGCCAGCAGCTTAGGAGTCCAGGGGTCCTACGAGCAGTACTTC. Its protein product is CASSLGVQGSYEQYF.

This clone has just one count. The chain uses TRBV6-5 and TRBJ1-6; D call uncertain. CDR1 MNHEY and CDR2 SVGAGI come from the germline V gene. V dropped 2 bases and J dropped 3 bases, with 5 bases sitting between them. This CDR3 is 14 amino acids long. Here the CDR3 reads CASSYEVYNSPLHF. The CDR3 DNA reads as TGTGCCAGCAGTTACGAGGTCTATAATTCACCCCTCCACTTT.

The CDR3 loop is CASSPGTENSPLHF. The CDR3 DNA is TGTGCCAGCTCACCTGGAACGGAGAATTCACCCCTCCACTTT. The genes are TRBV18 and TRBJ1-6; D is uncertain. Germline assignment: CDR1 KGHSH and CDR2 LQKENI. This CDR3 is built from 14 residues. Trimming left V 3 bases short and J 7 bases short, with 10 bases between.

The genes are TRBV19 and TRBJ2-1, with D possibly TRBD2 on 6 matching bases. Germline V gives CDR1 LNHDA, CDR2 SQIVND (reference sequence). CDR3 length: 15 amino acids. Trimming cost V 1 base and J 7 bases, with 14 bases left between them. The CDR3 loop reads CASSIAGASGNEQFF. The DNA of the CDR3 is TGTGCCAGTAGTATAGCGGGAGCCTCTGGAAATGAGCAGTTCTTC.

In this sample, this clone turned up once. The chain has TRBV18 and TRBJ2-7, with TRBD2 as a possible D gene (5 bases). Germline V gives CDR1 KGHSH, CDR2 LQKENI. This CDR3 has 13 residues. The ends were cut back, 3 bases at V and 4 bases at J, with 10 bases in the middle. DNA for the CDR3: TGTGCCAGCTCACCTCGGACTCTTTACGAGCAGTACTTC. This encodes CASSPRTLYEQYF.

The rearrangement joins TRBV10-3 to TRBJ1-5, with 7 positions matching TRBD1. The V and J ends lost 0 bases and 3 bases, in that order; junction bases with no gene match: 5. Germline CDR1 and CDR2: ENHRY and SYGVKD. This CDR3 spans 16 amino acids. CDR3 coding DNA: TGTGCCATCAGTGAGTCGAGGGGGCAGGACAATCAGCCCCAGCATTTT. This codes for CAISESRGQDNQPQHF.

This chain links TRBV2 with TRBJ2-5; 11 nucleotides align to TRBD2. V lost 5 bases to trimming and J lost 2 bases; unmatched junction nucleotides: 13. CDR1 is SNHLY, CDR2 FYNNEI, per germline. This CDR3 comprises 18 residues. The CDR3 reads CASSPIAGGPPNQETQYF. The CDR3 nucleotides read TGTGCCAGCAGTCCTATAGCGGGAGGGCCCCCTAATCAAGAGACCCAGTACTTC. Based on the CDR3 plus reference TRBV2 and TRBJ2-5, the full variable domain is EPEVTQTPSHQVTQMGQEVILRCVPISNHLYFYWYRQILGQKVEFLVSFYNNEISEKSEIFDDQFSVERPDGSNFTLKIRSTKLEDSAMYFCASSPIAGGPPNQETQYFGPGTRLLVL.

This clone was counted between two and nine times. The chain has TRBV10-3 and TRBJ1-1, with a tentative D call TRBD1 (5 bases). The CDR3 extends over 12 amino acids. V lost 6 bases to trimming and J lost 7 bases, with 12 bases between them. Germline-derived CDR1 and CDR2 are ENHRY and SYGVKD. The CDR3 sequence: CAIRLEGDEAFF. The CDR3 coding sequence is TGTGCCATCAGGCTTGAAGGGGATGAAGCTTTCTTT.

This sequence joins TRBV12-5 and TRBJ2-5; D is perhaps TRBD1 (5 bases). The CDR3 is 16 amino acids. The ends were cut back, 6 bases at V and 4 bases at J, with 21 bases in the middle. Germline CDR1 reads LGHNT; CDR2 reads FRNRAP. The CDR3 bases are TGTGCTAGTGGCCCCGCTAGGGCAGGGAACCGAGAGACCCAGTACTTC. Translated: CASGPARAGNRETQYF.

This chain uses TRBV15 with TRBJ2-4; D unresolved. Germline V gives CDR1 LNHNV, CDR2 YYDKDF (reference sequence). Trimming pared 4 bases from V and 2 bases from J, leaving 6 bases between. The CDR3 is 13 residues long. The CDR3 is CATSNRSKNIQYF. The CDR3 DNA is TGTGCCACCAGCAACAGATCCAAAAACATTCAGTACTTC. The complete variable domain, with remaining parts taken from reference TRBV15 and TRBJ2-4, reads DAMVIQNPRYQVTQFGKPVTLSCSQTLNHNVMYWYQQKSSQAPKLLFHYYDKDFNNEADTPDNFQSRRPNTSFCFLDIRSPGLGDTAMYLCATSNRSKNIQYFGAGTRLSVL.

V is TRBV10-1 and J is TRBJ2-7; 7 bases map to TRBD2. The CDR3 runs 12 residues. Losses at the gene ends were 2 bases for V and 6 bases for J; bases not matched to a gene: 1. Germline CDR1 and CDR2: WNHNN and SYGVQD (reference sequence). The CDR3 coding sequence is TGCGCCAGCAGTGAGCCGGGGGGCGAGCAGTACTTC. Translating gives CASSEPGGEQYF.

About this clone itself: Additional DNA sequences in this sample encode the identical CDR3. The V gene is TRBV15, the J gene TRBJ1-5; unclear D gene. CDR1 and CDR2 from the germline V gene are LNHNV and YYDKDF (reference sequence). The CDR3 sequence is 15 residues long. Trimming took off 0 bases at V and 2 bases at J, with 8 bases between the two ends. CDR3 amino acids: CATSRDPGGNQPQHF. The CDR3, as DNA: TGTGCCACCAGCAGAGATCCGGGAGGCAATCAGCCCCAGCATTTT. Variable domain in full (rest from reference TRBV15 and TRBJ1-5): DAMVIQNPRYQVTQFGKPVTLSCSQTLNHNVMYWYQQKSSQAPKLLFHYYDKDFNNEADTPDNFQSRRPNTSFCFLDIRSPGLGDTAMYLCATSRDPGGNQPQHFGDGTRLSIL.

The chain links TRBV30 to TRBJ1-1, with a weak D call TRBD1 (5 bases). Trimming cost V 3 bases and J 10 bases, with 15 bases left between them. This CDR3 comprises 12 residues. Germline V gives CDR1 GTSNPN, CDR2 SVGIG (reference sequence). The CDR3 region has the DNA TGTGCCTGGAGACTCGGAACAGGTCGAGCTTTCTTT. Translating gives CAWRLGTGRAFF.

V gene TRBV5-4 combines with J gene TRBJ2-5; a weak D match, TRBD1 (5 bases). The V and J ends lost 4 bases and 4 bases respectively, with 11 bases between them. CDR3 size: 13 residues. The germline V gene has CDR1 SGHNT and CDR2 YYREEE (reference sequence). The CDR3 is CASSPQQAETQYF. Here the CDR3 DNA reads TGTGCCAGCAGCCCCCAACAGGCAGAGACCCAGTACTTC.

The chain carries TRBV30 and TRBJ2-5; tentative D call: TRBD1 (6 bases). Trimming took 5 bases from V and 5 from J, leaving 12 bases between them. CDR3 size: 12 residues. The germline gives CDR1 GTSNPN, CDR2 SVGIG (reference sequence). CDR3 DNA sequence: TGTGCCTGGGGGGCAGGGGTGGAGACCCAGTACTTC. Amino acid sequence: CAWGAGVETQYF.

J is TRBJ2-7 and V is TRBV7-6; TRBD1 agrees at 7 bases. Germline V gene sequence: CDR1 SGHVS, CDR2 FNYEAQ. Trimming cost V 5 bases and J 4 bases; bases outside gene matches: 11. The CDR3 covers 15 residues. CDR3: CASSPGQLGMYEQYF. CDR3 DNA: TGTGCCAGCAGCCCGGGACAGTTAGGGATGTACGAGCAGTACTTC. The full variable domain, its missing parts supplied by reference TRBV7-6 and TRBJ2-7, is GAGVSQSPRYKVTKRGQDVALRCDPISGHVSLYWYRQALGQGPEFLTYFNYEAQQDKSGLPNDRFSAERPEGSISTLTIQRTEQRDSAMYRCASSPGQLGMYEQYFGPGTRLTVT.

The rearrangement links TRBV29-1 to TRBJ2-3, with TRBD2 matching 13 bases. There are 20 residues in the CDR3. CDR1 SQVTM and CDR2 ANQGSEA come from the germline V gene. Trimming at V came to 5 bases and at J to 0 bases, leaving 17 bases not matched to a gene. The CDR3 sequence: CSVRAPGLAGITTSTDTQYF. In nucleotides, the CDR3 is TGCAGCGTTAGAGCTCCGGGACTAGCGGGAATAACAACTAGCACAGATACGCAGTATTTT.

The V gene is TRBV4-1, the J gene TRBJ2-3; TRBD2 matches 12 bases. Per the germline V gene, CDR1 is MGHRA and CDR2 is YSYEKL. J was trimmed by 5 bases and V by 1 base; bases with no gene match: 4. CDR3 length: 16 amino acids. The chain's CDR3 is CASSQASGGAIDTQYF. The CDR3 nucleotides read TGCGCCAGCAGCCAAGCTAGCGGGGGGGCCATAGATACGCAGTATTTT.

DNA of the CDR3: TGCGCCAGCAGCATCCGACAGGGCCACACTGAAGCTTTCTTT. It specifies CASSIRQGHTEAFF. The rearrangement uses TRBV5-1 and TRBJ1-1; 7 bases agree with TRBD1. J lost 3 bases, V lost 4 bases, and 6 bases had no gene match. The germline gives CDR1 SGHRS, CDR2 YFSETQ. The CDR3 is 14 amino acids.

The chain is built from TRBV15 and TRBJ2-7; no definite D call. CDR1 and CDR2 from the germline V gene are LNHNV and YYDKDF (reference sequence). This CDR3 contains 15 residues. The ends were cut back, 4 bases at V and 0 bases at J, with 13 bases in the middle. CDR3 DNA: TGTGCCACCAGCACCCAGGCCGACCTCTCCTACGAGCAGTACTTC. Protein: CATSTQADLSYEQYF.

CDR3 coding DNA: TGTGCCAGCAGTCCGGCAGGGGATAGCAATCAGCCCCAGCATTTT. It yields the protein CASSPAGDSNQPQHF. This chain connects TRBV6-6 to TRBJ1-5; tentatively, D is TRBD1 (6 bases). The CDR3 length is 15 residues. Germline CDR1 MNHNY, CDR2 SVGAGI (reference sequence). The V and J ends lost 5 bases and 0 bases respectively, with 11 bases between them.

A few counts support this clone. The chain carries TRBV6-5 and TRBJ2-3; TRBD1 matches 9 bases. CDR1 MNHEY and CDR2 SVGAGI come from the germline V gene. The CDR3 consists of 12 residues. The junction had 5 bases not matched to a gene; V was cut back by 3 bases and J by 13 bases. CDR3 DNA: TGTGCCAGCAGTTATGATCGGACAGGGGAGTATTTT. Its translation: CASSYDRTGEYF.

J is TRBJ1-4 and V is TRBV9; TRBD1 is a possible D gene (5 bases). Deletions cut 3 bases from V and 4 bases from J, with 7 bases between. CDR1 is SGDLS, CDR2 YYNGEE, per germline. The length of the CDR3 is 13 residues. The CDR3 is CASSGGHNEKLFF. DNA of the CDR3: TGTGCCAGCAGCGGCGGACATAATGAAAAACTGTTTTTT.

CDR3 DNA sequence: TGCGCCAGCAGCTTGGAAGCGGTTAACTATGGCTACACCTTC. This sequence encodes CASSLEAVNYGYTF. The chain employs TRBV5-1 and TRBJ1-2; no reliable D call. The CDR3 contains 14 residues. Germline assignment: CDR1 SGHRS and CDR2 YFSETQ. The germline V and J ends were trimmed by 0 bases and 1 base, with 7 bases remaining between them.

The chain employs TRBV7-8 and TRBJ2-1; D is possibly TRBD2 (6 bases). The CDR3 totals 18 residues. Trimming took off 3 bases at V and 0 bases at J, with 18 bases between the two ends. CDR1 SGHVS and CDR2 FQNEAQ come from the germline V gene. The CDR3 DNA follows: TGTGCCAGCAGCTTGGGGCCGGGGCTAGCGCCCTCCTACAATGAGCAGTTCTTC. Protein product: CASSLGPGLAPSYNEQFF.